The 19 T cell receptor beta chains reported below all come from one sample, sequenced in a study of beta chain features in type 1 diabetes. These TCRs' antigens remain unknown. Whole-study findings and limits: The study found moderately but significantly shorter TCRB CDR3s in all four CD4+ subsets of Type 1 diabetes patients.

Sequenced material consisted of expressed TCRB transcripts (all of the isolated RNA was reverse transcribed). Clones were sequenced by immunoSEQ multiplex PCR, and TCRdb holds only the in-frame ones, with some missing. The sample includes some 290,000 clones, around 24% of them seen just once. Sequencing was done on a sample of naive CD4+ T cells from blood. The source of these receptors is a woman younger than 45 with type 1 diabetes.

There are a few counts of this clone. The CDR3 spells CASEGWAGGSDTQYF. The CDR3 DNA follows: TGTGCCTCTGAGGGGTGGGCAGGGGGATCAGATACGCAGTATTTT. The chain employs TRBV28 and TRBJ2-3, with 7 bases identical to TRBD1. The CDR3 spans 15 residues. Per the germline V gene, CDR1 is MDHEN and CDR2 is SYDVKM. Trimming took 11 bases from V and 4 from J; bases not matched to a gene: 15.

This clone has more than one count but fewer than ten. The chain couples TRBV7-2 to TRBJ2-5; 9 bases agree with TRBD2. Germline V CDR1 and CDR2: SGHTA, FQGNSA. After removal of 1 base from V and 1 base from J, the junction contained 1 base not matched to a gene. The CDR3 is made up of 15 amino acids. CDR3 DNA: TGTGCCAGCAGCTTAGGACTAGCGGCCCAAGAGACCCAGTACTTC. Protein sequence: CASSLGLAAQETQYF.

This clone was seen a handful of times. The rearrangement uses TRBV18 and TRBJ2-2; D perhaps matches TRBD1 (5 bases). Per germline, CDR1 KGHSH and CDR2 LQKENI. The CDR3 extends over 16 amino acids. V lost 3 bases and J 3 bases, leaving 14 bases between the germline ends. The CDR3 is CASSPQGASDTGELFF. The CDR3 nucleotides are TGTGCCAGCTCACCCCAGGGCGCGTCCGACACCGGGGAGCTGTTTTTT.

The chain has TRBV29-1 and TRBJ1-6; tentatively, D is TRBD1 (5 bases). This CDR3 region has 13 residues. Between the trimmed V and J ends, which lost 5 bases and 8 bases, there was a span of 13 bases. The V gene's germline CDR1 is SQVTM and CDR2 ANQGSEA. The CDR3 region is CSVQGAVDSPLHF. DNA for the CDR3: TGCAGCGTTCAGGGTGCGGTTGATTCACCCCTCCACTTT.

This sequence joins TRBV9 and TRBJ1-2; D may be TRBD1 (6 bases). This CDR3 spans 14 amino acids. Deletions cut 4 bases from V and 4 bases from J, with 14 bases between. Germline V gene sequence: CDR1 SGDLS, CDR2 YYNGEE. The CDR3 here is CASSPSRDTYGYTF. The DNA for the CDR3 is TGTGCCAGCAGCCCCAGCCGGGACACCTATGGCTACACCTTC. Together with reference TRBV9 and TRBJ1-2, the CDR3 gives the full variable domain: DSGVTQTPKHLITATGQRVTLRCSPRSGDLSVYWYQQSLDQGLQFLIQYYNGEERAKGNILERFSAQQFPDLHSELNLSSLELGDSALYFCASSPSRDTYGYTFGSGTRLTVV.

The chain uses TRBV28 and TRBJ2-7; D may be TRBD1 (6 bases). The CDR3 length is 17 residues. Trimming took 4 bases from V and 7 from J, leaving 26 bases between them. Germline V CDR1 and CDR2: MDHEN, SYDVKM. CDR3 in DNA: TGTGCCAGCAGTTCAGCAGGATCGGGGCAGGGGCCCCATGAGCAGTACTTC. Amino acid sequence: CASSSAGSGQGPHEQYF.

This clone was counted between two and nine times. V gene TRBV7-9 combines with J gene TRBJ2-7; 9 bases line up with TRBD1. V was clipped by 7 bases and J by 4 bases; unmatched bases: 5. Germline loops: CDR1 SEHNR, CDR2 FQNEAQ (reference sequence). This CDR3 is 13 amino acids long. This CDR3 is CASIRTGAYEQYF. DNA for the CDR3: TGTGCCAGCATTAGGACAGGGGCATACGAGCAGTACTTC.

This clone was seen only a few times. This chain joins TRBV6-6 and TRBJ2-7, with 8 bases fitting TRBD1. The germline V gene has CDR1 MNHNY and CDR2 SVGAGI (reference sequence). The V segment lost 6 bases and the J segment 2 bases; nucleotides outside the gene matches: 9. This CDR3 is 15 amino acids long. The CDR3 region has the DNA TGTGCCAGCAGCGTCGACAGGGGCTCTCCCTACGAGCAGTACTTC. Translated, it gives CASSVDRGSPYEQYF.

The V and J genes are TRBV14 and TRBJ2-7; no clear D. V was clipped by 1 base and J by 7 bases, with 8 bases between them. This CDR3 region has 12 residues. The germline V gene encodes CDR1 SGHDN and CDR2 FVKESK. Here the CDR3 reads CASSQVSREQYF. The CDR3 nucleotides are TGTGCCAGCAGCCAAGTGTCGCGAGAGCAGTACTTC.

The V and J genes are TRBV6-5 and TRBJ2-3; 9 nucleotides align to TRBD1. V was pared by 6 bases and J by 4 bases, with 8 bases of the junction left unmatched. Germline CDR1 MNHEY, CDR2 SVGAGI. The CDR3 is made up of 15 amino acids. CDR3 in DNA: TGTGCCAGCAGGCCCGGGACAGGGTTTGCAGATACGCAGTATTTT. Translated, it gives CASRPGTGFADTQYF.

The rearrangement uses TRBV30 and TRBJ1-2, with no clear D. The CDR3 contains 15 residues. V lost 0 bases to trimming and J lost 8 bases, with 19 bases between them. Germline values: CDR1 GTSNPN, CDR2 SVGIG (reference sequence). CDR3 residues: CAWSVSLRAGSGYTF. In DNA, the CDR3 is TGTGCCTGGAGTGTCAGCCTGCGGGCAGGTAGCGGCTACACCTTC.

The chain joins TRBV10-3 to TRBJ2-1; 10 bases line up with TRBD2. The CDR3 has 16 amino acids. Germline lookup yields CDR1 ENHRY and CDR2 SYGVKD. The ends lost 1 base at V and 6 bases at J; junction bases unmatched: 6. The CDR3, as DNA: TGTGCCATCAGTGAGTACAGCGGGAGGGCCTCCAATGAGCAGTTCTTC. Translation gives CAISEYSGRASNEQFF.

The table lists this clone with a few counts. This rearrangement joins TRBV30 to TRBJ2-3; D unresolved. V was trimmed by 1 base and J by 0 bases, leaving 5 bases between them. Per germline, CDR1 GTSNPN and CDR2 SVGIG (reference sequence). This CDR3 is built from 13 residues. For the CDR3, the DNA is TGTGCCTGGAGTGAGCAAAGCACAGATACGCAGTATTTT. Its protein is CAWSEQSTDTQYF.

This rearrangement joins TRBV18 to TRBJ2-1; TRBD1 matches 11 bases. CDR1 is KGHSH and CDR2 is LQKENI in the germline V gene. The CDR3 is 16 amino acids. Losses at the gene ends were 4 bases for V and 7 bases for J; bases not matched to a gene: 9. The CDR3: CASSLLGTGGRNEQFF. CDR3 nucleotides: TGTGCCAGCTCACTTCTCGGGACAGGGGGTCGGAATGAGCAGTTCTTC.

This clone was recorded only once. The chain couples TRBV30 to TRBJ1-5; D remains unclear. Germline CDR1 reads GTSNPN; CDR2 reads SVGIG (reference sequence). The CDR3 extends over 14 amino acids. Trimming pared 1 base from V and 3 bases from J, leaving 10 bases between. The CDR3 coding sequence is TGTGCCTGGAGTGGAGGGATTAACAATCAGCCCCAGCATTTT. It translates to CAWSGGINNQPQHF. The whole variable domain, filled in from reference TRBV30 and TRBJ1-5, reads SQTIHQWPATLVQPVGSPLSLECTVEGTSNPNLYWYRQAAGRGLQLLFYSVGIGQISSEVPQNLSASRPQDRQFILSSKKLLLSDSGFYLCAWSGGINNQPQHFGDGTRLSIL.

This clone was observed a few times. V and J are TRBV6-6 and TRBJ1-2; D is unresolved. Germline CDR1 and CDR2: MNHNY and SVGAGI (reference sequence). V gave up 2 bases and J gave up 6 bases, with 7 bases separating them. The CDR3 is 12 amino acids. CDR3 in amino acids: CASSYREDGYTF. The CDR3 nucleotides are TGTGCCAGCAGTTACAGGGAGGATGGCTACACCTTC.

The chain recombines TRBV29-1 with TRBJ2-1; a weak D match, TRBD2 (6 bases). The germline CDR1 and CDR2 sequences are SQVTM and ANQGSEA. V lost 4 bases to trimming and J lost 12 bases, with 16 bases between them. The CDR3 spans 12 residues. CDR3 bases: TGCAGCGTTGCCAGACTAGACCAACTGCAGTTCTTC. Its protein is CSVARLDQLQFF.

There are a few counts of this clone. J is TRBJ1-4 and V is TRBV30; D ambiguous. This CDR3 spans 13 amino acids. The V end was cut by 4 bases, the J end by 4 bases, with 10 bases between. Germline CDR1 GTSNPN, CDR2 SVGIG (reference sequence). CDR3 in amino acids: CAWKGLINEKLFF. CDR3 coding DNA: TGTGCCTGGAAAGGACTTATTAATGAAAAACTGTTTTTT. The variable domain in full, with the rest retrieved from reference TRBV30 and TRBJ1-4, is SQTIHQWPATLVQPVGSPLSLECTVEGTSNPNLYWYRQAAGRGLQLLFYSVGIGQISSEVPQNLSASRPQDRQFILSSKKLLLSDSGFYLCAWKGLINEKLFFGSGTQLSVL.

In its sample, this clone was seen a few times. This rearrangement joins TRBV30 to TRBJ2-1; no reliable D call. Germline V CDR1 and CDR2: GTSNPN, SVGIG (reference sequence). Trimming stripped 5 bases from V and 6 bases from J, with 5 bases between. CDR3 length: 10 residues. The CDR3 loop reads CAWGSNEQFF. The CDR3 DNA sequence: TGTGCCTGGGGCTCCAATGAGCAGTTCTTC.